The 28 T cell receptor beta chains in this list originate from one sample, sequenced in a study of T-cell reconstitution after alpha-beta-depleted transplantation in children. A TCRbeta library incorporating unique molecular identifiers was prepared. TCRdb analysed the PCR reads with MiXCR anew, one entry per CDR3 protein. Altogether roughly 120,000 distinct CDR3 sequences are present, 23% being singletons, with the ten largest covering 10% to 13%. Sequenced material: PBMCs, mostly from graft donor cells, taken 180 days after TCRalphabeta/CD19-depleted stem cell transplant. The receptors were sampled from a male patient aged 2-15 years who had a stem cell transplant for chronic granulomatous disease, so the T cells may come from the graft donor.

This clonotype was detected ten times or more. The chain is built from TRBV5-6 and TRBJ2-1, with a tentative D call TRBD2 (5 bases). CDR3 length: 15 residues. Deletions cut 0 bases from V and 3 bases from J, with 10 bases between. The germline gives CDR1 SGHDT, CDR2 YYEEEE. The CDR3 DNA reads TGTGCCAGCAGCTTGGGAGGGAACCTCTACAATGAGCAGTTCTTC. As protein: CASSLGGNLYNEQFF.

The gene calls are TRBV18 and TRBJ2-7; D remains unclear. Germline lookup yields CDR1 KGHSH and CDR2 LQKENI. This CDR3 has 14 amino acids. The V end was cut by 3 bases, the J end by 6 bases, with 15 bases between. In DNA, the CDR3 is TGTGCCAGCTCACCGCTTTCGATATCAGGCGAGCAGTACTTC. Its translation: CASSPLSISGEQYF.

This clonotype occurred many times. The V and J genes are TRBV5-6 and TRBJ2-2; D gene ambiguous. Germline lookup yields CDR1 SGHDT and CDR2 YYEEEE. Trimming stripped 3 bases from V and 9 bases from J, with 12 bases between. This CDR3 is 13 amino acids long. This chain's CDR3 is CASSSFSPRELFF. DNA for the CDR3: TGTGCCAGCAGCTCCTTCAGCCCCCGGGAGCTGTTTTTT.

The chain links TRBV5-1 to TRBJ1-1; D not resolved. The germline V gene has CDR1 SGHRS and CDR2 YFSETQ. V gave up 4 bases and J gave up 0 bases, with 7 bases separating them. CDR3 length: 13 amino acids. The CDR3 DNA reads TGCGCCAGCAGCCAGTGGGTGAACACTGAAGCTTTCTTT. It specifies CASSQWVNTEAFF.

The chain joins TRBV10-2 to TRBJ2-2; a possible D gene is TRBD2 (5 bases). Trimming pared 4 bases from V and 3 bases from J, leaving 9 bases between. CDR1 and CDR2 from the germline V gene are WSHSY and SAAADI. The CDR3 runs 14 residues. The CDR3 loop reads CASSGLAHTGELFF. CDR3 DNA sequence: TGCGCCAGCAGTGGGCTAGCCCACACCGGGGAGCTGTTTTTT.

In its sample, this clonotype was seen a few times. The chain uses TRBV28 and TRBJ2-5; D possibly corresponds to TRBD2 (6 bases). Trimming pared 6 bases from V and 5 bases from J, leaving 16 bases between. Germline V CDR1 and CDR2: MDHEN, SYDVKM. The CDR3 is 14 amino acids. CDR3 sequence: CASSSTGVAETQYF. The CDR3 DNA sequence: TGTGCCAGCAGCTCAACGGGGGTAGCGGAGACCCAGTACTTC.

This clonotype occurred many times. This sequence joins TRBV4-2 and TRBJ2-1; D not resolved. V gave up 0 bases and J gave up 1 base, with 10 bases separating them. Germline values: CDR1 LGHNA, CDR2 YNFKEQ. CDR3 length equals 16 residues. The CDR3 DNA sequence: TGTGCCAGCAGCCAAGAGGCACTTGAGTCCTACAATGAGCAGTTCTTC. This translates into CASSQEALESYNEQFF.

This clonotype was observed many times. The genes are TRBV5-1 and TRBJ2-2; no firm D call. Per germline, CDR1 SGHRS and CDR2 YFSETQ. The V end lost 6 bases, the J end lost 0 bases, and 9 bases lay between the germline ends. The CDR3 runs 14 residues. This CDR3 reads CASKRTPNTGELFF. The CDR3 bases are TGCGCCAGCAAACGGACGCCGAACACCGGGGAGCTGTTTTTT. The entire variable domain, with the rest obtained from reference TRBV5-1 and TRBJ2-2, is as follows: KAGVTQTPRYLIKTRGQQVTLSCSPISGHRSVSWYQQTPGQGLQFLFEYFSETQRNKGNFPGRFSGRQFSNSRSEMNVSTLELGDSALYLCASKRTPNTGELFFGEGSRLTVL.

In its sample, this clonotype was seen a few times. The chain recombines TRBV7-2 with TRBJ2-3; 7 bases line up with TRBD1. The germline gives CDR1 SGHTA, CDR2 FQGNSA. Trimming removed 1 base from V and 4 bases from J; junction bases left unmatched: 2. The length of the CDR3 is 14 residues. The CDR3 coding sequence is TGTGCCAGCAGCTTAGGGCAGGGGGCAGATACGCAGTATTTT. It is translated as CASSLGQGADTQYF.

The chain employs TRBV7-9 and TRBJ2-3; D possibly corresponds to TRBD1 (6 bases). Germline lookup yields CDR1 SEHNR and CDR2 FQNEAQ (reference sequence). With 5 bases removed from V and 1 base from J, the gap between germline ends came to 10 bases. This CDR3 has 14 residues. CDR3 nucleotides: TGTGCCAGCAGCCGGGACAAGCGCACAGATACGCAGTATTTT. Translation: CASSRDKRTDTQYF.

The chain uses TRBV12-3 or TRBV12-4 and TRBJ1-4; D unresolved. Deletions cut 4 bases from V and 3 bases from J, with 9 bases between. This CDR3 has 14 amino acids. DNA for the CDR3: TGTGCCAGCAGTTCGGACGCCTCTAATGAAAAACTGTTTTTT. Its protein product is CASSSDASNEKLFF.

This clonotype was detected many times. The chain is built from TRBV7-8 and TRBJ2-3; weak D call: TRBD2 (7 bases). Germline CDR1 and CDR2: SGHVS and FQNEAQ. The CDR3 loop spans 17 amino acids. Trimming shortened V by 4 bases and J by 1 base, and 18 bases separated the two germline ends. The CDR3 DNA sequence: TGTGCCAGCAGCTCGGGGGGCGGGATGGGACGCACAGATACGCAGTATTTT. Translated: CASSSGGGMGRTDTQYF.

In its sample, this clonotype was seen a few times. This sequence joins TRBV29-1 and TRBJ1-2; D call uncertain. Trimming took off 4 bases at V and 4 bases at J, with 22 bases between the two ends. The CDR3 runs to 16 residues. Germline CDR1 reads SQVTM; CDR2 reads ANQGSEA. CDR3 in amino acids: CSVVVRWREGRYGYTF. The CDR3, as DNA: TGCAGCGTTGTAGTAAGGTGGAGGGAAGGTCGCTATGGCTACACCTTC.

The chain has TRBV7-3 and TRBJ2-3, with TRBD2 matching over 8 bases. This CDR3 is 15 amino acids long. After removal of 5 bases from V and 1 base from J, the junction contained 5 bases not matched to a gene. Per the germline V gene, CDR1 is SGHTA and CDR2 is FQGTGA. CDR3 coding DNA: TGTGCCAGCAGCCCCGGAGCGGGGGGCACAGATACGCAGTATTTT. Translation gives CASSPGAGGTDTQYF.

The chain links TRBV5-1 to TRBJ2-7; D is unclear. Trimming took off 0 bases at V and 5 bases at J, with 12 bases between the two ends. This CDR3 is built from 14 residues. CDR1 SGHRS and CDR2 YFSETQ come from the germline V gene. CDR3 residues: CASSLVALDNEQYF. The CDR3, as DNA: TGCGCCAGCAGCTTGGTGGCGCTCGACAACGAGCAGTACTTC.

The chain combines TRBV9 with TRBJ2-3; possibly TRBD1 for D (6 bases). The CDR3 has 15 residues. CDR1 SGDLS and CDR2 YYNGEE come from the germline V gene. Trimming took off 1 base at V and 6 bases at J, with 15 bases between the two ends. CDR3 sequence reads: CASSVRGTQGDTQYF. The CDR3 nucleotides read TGTGCCAGCAGCGTACGAGGGACCCAGGGGGATACGCAGTATTTT. Together with reference TRBV9 and TRBJ2-3, the CDR3 gives the full variable domain: DSGVTQTPKHLITATGQRVTLRCSPRSGDLSVYWYQQSLDQGLQFLIQYYNGEERAKGNILERFSAQQFPDLHSELNLSSLELGDSALYFCASSVRGTQGDTQYFGPGTRLTVL.

This clonotype was observed many times. The V gene is TRBV29-1, the J gene TRBJ2-7, with 13 bases identical to TRBD2. CDR1 and CDR2 (germline): SQVTM, ANQGSEA. The CDR3 contains 13 residues. V was pared by 4 bases and J by 3 bases, with 0 bases of the junction left unmatched. The CDR3 sequence is CSVGLAGGYEQYF. The DNA for the CDR3 is TGCAGCGTTGGACTAGCGGGGGGCTACGAGCAGTACTTC.

This sequence joins TRBV20-1 and TRBJ2-1; TRBD2 matches 8 bases. V lost 6 bases and J lost 7; bases outside the gene matches: 14. Germline CDR1 and CDR2: DFQATT and SNEGSKA (reference sequence). The CDR3 covers 15 residues. CDR3 protein: CSAAKGLVEYNEQFF. The CDR3 DNA reads as TGCAGTGCCGCAAAGGGACTAGTTGAGTATAATGAGCAGTTCTTC.

This clonotype was observed a handful of times. The V and J genes are TRBV6-5 and TRBJ2-5; 7 nucleotides line up with TRBD1. Germline-derived CDR1 and CDR2 are MNHEY and SVGAGI. V lost 4 bases and J lost 3; bases outside the gene matches: 11. This CDR3 region has 16 residues. The CDR3 region has the DNA TGTGCCAGCAGTTGGGGTCTGAGGGGGCGGGAAGAGACCCAGTACTTC. Residues: CASSWGLRGREETQYF.

This clonotype was observed at least ten times. The chain uses TRBV5-1 and TRBJ2-3, with D tentatively TRBD1 (6 bases). Trimming cost V 0 bases and J 2 bases, with 7 bases left between them. The V gene's germline CDR1 is SGHRS and CDR2 YFSETQ. This CDR3 comprises 14 residues. CDR3 DNA sequence: TGCGCCAGCAGCTTGGACAGGGCCACAGATACGCAGTATTTT. Encoded protein: CASSLDRATDTQYF. The full variable domain, its missing parts supplied by reference TRBV5-1 and TRBJ2-3, is KAGVTQTPRYLIKTRGQQVTLSCSPISGHRSVSWYQQTPGQGLQFLFEYFSETQRNKGNFPGRFSGRQFSNSRSEMNVSTLELGDSALYLCASSLDRATDTQYFGPGTRLTVL.

The chain's CDR3 is CASSLVRAHYGYTF. CDR3 DNA sequence: TGTGCCAGCAGTTTAGTTCGGGCGCACTATGGCTACACCTTC. The chain combines TRBV12-3 or TRBV12-4 with TRBJ1-2; D unclear. The CDR3 spans 14 residues. V was pared by 1 base and J by 3 bases, with 9 bases between.

The sample holds a few counts of this clonotype. The gene calls are TRBV7-3 and TRBJ2-7; 11 nucleotides match TRBD1. The germline gives CDR1 SGHTA, CDR2 FQGTGA. V trimming: 5 bases; J trimming: 6 bases; junction bases outside the gene matches: 6. The CDR3 is 14 amino acids. The CDR3 protein is CASSTGQGASEQYF. The CDR3 nucleotides are TGTGCCAGCAGCACAGGACAGGGGGCGAGCGAGCAGTACTTC.

This sequence joins TRBV19 and TRBJ2-6; D is perhaps TRBD1 (5 bases). CDR1 LNHDA and CDR2 SQIVND come from the germline V gene (reference sequence). The CDR3 is 14 residues long. V lost 9 bases and J lost 4, with 13 bases in between. In nucleotides, the CDR3 is TGTGCCAGCACCAGGGATCCCGGGGCCAACGTCCTGACTTTC. The encoded protein is CASTRDPGANVLTF.

J is TRBJ2-1 and V is TRBV12-3 or TRBV12-4; a possible D gene is TRBD2 (7 bases). The CDR3 contains 15 residues. V lost 4 bases and J 0 bases, leaving 10 bases between the germline ends. The CDR3 DNA is TGTGCCAGCAGTTACGGGGGGCCCTCCTACAATGAGCAGTTCTTC. The encoded protein is CASSYGGPSYNEQFF.

In its sample, this clonotype was seen a few times. The chain joins TRBV20-1 to TRBJ2-7; D may be TRBD2 (6 bases). Trimming shortened V by 0 bases and J by 6 bases, and 9 bases separated the two germline ends. The CDR3 has 12 amino acids. The germline gives CDR1 DFQATT, CDR2 SNEGSKA (reference sequence). The CDR3 sequence is CSAREKAGEQYF. Written as DNA, the CDR3 is TGCAGTGCTAGAGAGAAAGCGGGCGAGCAGTACTTC.

This clonotype was observed at least ten times. V gene TRBV18 combines with J gene TRBJ1-4, with D unresolved. The CDR3 is 16 residues long. V lost 1 base and J 0 bases, leaving 9 bases between the germline ends. Germline values: CDR1 KGHSH, CDR2 LQKENI. CDR3 protein: CASSPRGHATNEKLFF. In DNA form, the CDR3 reads TGTGCCAGCTCACCACGCGGTCACGCAACTAATGAAAAACTGTTTTTT.

V gene TRBV5-1 combines with J gene TRBJ1-1; D not certain. CDR3 size: 13 residues. V was cut by 4 bases and J by 1 base, with 8 bases left in between. CDR1 and CDR2 (germline): SGHRS, YFSETQ. The CDR3 DNA follows: TGCGCCAGCAGCAGAGAAGCGAACACTGAAGCTTTCTTT. Protein sequence: CASSREANTEAFF.

The chain employs TRBV7-9 and TRBJ2-4; TRBD2 matches 9 bases. Germline CDR1 reads SEHNR; CDR2 reads FQNEAQ (reference sequence). The CDR3 totals 17 residues. J gave up 1 base and V 4 bases, and 8 bases lay outside the gene matches. For the CDR3, the DNA is TGTGCCAGCAGCTCCGGTGCGCTAGCGGGGGCCAAAAACATTCAGTACTTC. Its protein product is CASSSGALAGAKNIQYF.